Shown below are 6 T cell receptor beta chains from a single sample sequenced in a study of regulatory T cells in long-lasting Graves disease. According to the study, TCR beta libraries were built with iRepertoire HTBI primers and CDR3-region Arm-PCR. TCRdb independently ran MiXCR on the multiplex PCR reads; one entry per CDR3 protein. The sample consists of 420,000 or so distinct CDR3 sequences, about 15% of them appearing once. Time point of the sample: newly diagnosed GD, antithyroid drugs for less than 3 months. Extracted PBMC RNA gave rise to the TCR library. These same data were also listed under a study on T cells in Graves' hyperthyroidism and ophthalmopathy.

The sequences come from peripheral blood mononuclear cells (PBMCs), collected at new diagnosis, from a patient treated with antithyroid drugs. The receptors come from a woman aged 18-29 years with Graves disease.

At least ten counts were recorded for this clonotype. This chain links TRBV7-2 with TRBJ2-1, with 13 bases that match TRBD2. The CDR3 has 17 residues. After removal of 5 bases from V and 4 bases from J, the junction contained 8 bases not matched to a gene. Germline CDR1 SGHTA, CDR2 FQGNSA. CDR3 DNA sequence: TGTGCCAGCAGCCTCCAGGGACTAGCGGGACCTTACAATGAGCAGTTCTTC. Its protein product is CASSLQGLAGPYNEQFF.

This clonotype occurred many times. V and J are TRBV5-5 and TRBJ2-4; the D is unclear. Trimming took 4 bases from V and 5 from J, leaving 10 bases between them. The CDR3 is 13 amino acids. In germline, CDR1 is SGHKS, CDR2 YYEKEE (reference sequence). The CDR3 sequence: CASSRVGENIQYF. DNA of the CDR3: TGTGCCAGCAGCAGGGTTGGGGAAAACATTCAGTACTTC.

This clonotype occurred once. The chain employs TRBV5-1 and TRBJ2-2; the match to TRBD1 covers 7 bases. The CDR3 loop spans 15 amino acids. Germline CDR1 and CDR2: SGHRS and YFSETQ. V lost 2 bases, J lost 4 bases, and 5 bases stayed unmatched. The CDR3 DNA sequence: TGCGCCAGCAGCTTTGCCCGGGACAGCACCGGGGAGCTGTTTTTT. Residues: CASSFARDSTGELFF.

The chain carries TRBV7-9 and TRBJ2-1, with TRBD2 identical over 9 bases. Germline values: CDR1 SEHNR, CDR2 FQNEAQ (reference sequence). The ends lost 4 bases at V and 9 bases at J; junction bases unmatched: 16. The CDR3 covers 17 residues. The CDR3 is CASSSSGGGRAGAEQFF. In DNA form, the CDR3 reads TGTGCCAGCAGCTCCTCGGGCGGCGGGAGGGCCGGGGCTGAGCAGTTCTTC.

This clonotype was observed many times. The chain carries TRBV27 and TRBJ2-1; unclear D gene. Per the germline V gene, CDR1 is MNHEY and CDR2 is SMNVEV (reference sequence). Trimming removed 2 bases from V and 7 bases from J, with 12 bases in between. This CDR3 region has 14 residues. The CDR3 nucleotides read TGTGCCAGCAGTTTAGGACCTAGTGGGAATGAGCAGTTCTTC. Its translation: CASSLGPSGNEQFF.

This clonotype has at least ten counts. V gene TRBV11-3 combines with J gene TRBJ2-3; the D gene is possibly TRBD1 (5 bases). The germline V gene encodes CDR1 SGHNT and CDR2 YENEEA. CDR3 size: 15 residues. V was cut by 0 bases and J by 1 base, with 8 bases left in between. The CDR3 region has the DNA TGTGCCAGCAGCTTAGAGCAGGGTGGCACAGATACGCAGTATTTT. It yields the protein CASSLEQGGTDTQYF.